This T cell receptor (beta chain) was sequenced during a study of blood T cell repertoires in COVID-19. About the research overall: Acute and convalescent COVID-19 specimens originated in the United States, Italy and Spain.

Per the original methods: Using reference gene primer amplification, nucleated cell counts were estimated. Repertoires were generated with immunoSEQ multiplex PCR, while TCRdb's copy carries only in-frame clones and drops some. V, J and clone size reflect that table, while D and trimming were determined from the DNA. The repertoire has fewer than 200,000 clones, roughly 91% of them found once; the top ten carry 6%. The germline V gene encodes CDR1 SGHVS and CDR2 FQNEAQ. With 2 bases clipped from V and 3 bases from J, the junction kept 11 bases outside the gene matches. The CDR3 covers 18 residues. Material: peripheral blood. The TCR comes from a man aged 35-49 years with active or convalescent COVID-19. The chain employs TRBV7-8 and TRBJ1-2; TRBD1 agrees at 11 bases. DNA of the CDR3: TGTGCCAGCAGCTTAAGGACAGGGGGCTATATCGGGGACTATGGCTACACCTTC. Translating gives CASSLRTGGYIGDYGYTF.